The sequence of this T cell receptor (beta chain) was determined in a study of cytomegalovirus exposure and HLA in healthy donors. General study points: Within an earlier analysis, most TCR beta V segments proved productive either about 90% or about 30% of the time.

The PCR used 60 Vbeta and 13 Jbeta primers. Some clones are missing from TCRdb's copy, which holds only in-frame ones; the method was immunoSEQ multiplex PCR. The sample holds roughly 130,000 clones; roughly 8.3% are singletons and the top ten take about 5.5%. The CDR3 extends over 14 amino acids. The ends were cut back, 6 bases at V and 5 bases at J, with 16 bases in the middle. The germline V gene has CDR1 MNHNS and CDR2 SASEGT. This clone has a handful of counts. Antigen: not known. This TCR was recovered from a middle-aged man in good health and CMV-seronegative. The sequenced sample was PBMCs. The chain recombines TRBV6-1 with TRBJ1-2; D perhaps matches TRBD1 (6 bases). The CDR3 sequence is CASSFGGIRYGYTF. The CDR3 DNA is TGTGCCAGCAGCTTTGGGGGCATTAGATATGGCTACACCTTC.